This T cell receptor (beta chain) emerged from a study of cytomegalovirus exposure and HLA in healthy donors. Points from the study as a whole: Researchers counted roughly 150 TCR beta chains as cytomegalovirus-associated.

Vbeta (60) and Jbeta (13) primers were used in the PCR. The repertoire was sequenced with immunoSEQ multiplex PCR; TCRdb's copy has only in-frame clones and lacks some. The sample carries more than 150,000 clones, 75% to 90% recorded once. Trimming at V came to 5 bases and at J to 7 bases, leaving 13 bases not matched to a gene. Germline-derived CDR1 and CDR2 are GTSNPN and SVGIG (reference sequence). The CDR3 is 16 amino acids. As for this clone: Its matching antigen is unknown.

The receptor was derived from a man between 50 and 59 years old in good health and CMV-seronegative. What was sequenced was PBMCs. The genes are TRBV30 and TRBJ1-6; 8 positions agree with TRBD1. The CDR3 is CAWLPLSGTGNSPLHF. The DNA of the CDR3 is TGTGCCTGGCTCCCCCTCTCCGGGACAGGAAATTCACCCCTCCACTTT.